Listed below are T cell receptor beta chains from one sample, sequenced in a study of shared clonotypes between healthy human individuals. Method: immunoSEQ multiplex PCR; TCRdb's copy keeps in-frame clones and lacks some. The repertoire holds fewer than 350,000 clones, with roughly 91% as singletons. Sequenced material: memory CD8+ T cells sorted from blood. These receptors came from a man between 18 and 29 years old in good health. Each CDR3 is given with its conserved first and last residue. Each record gives: CDR3 protein, V gene, clone size. A clone size is listed for some rows: how often the clone was seen (once, few, many), or a class if it is expanded.

CAWSFGAPLHF,TRBV30,.
CASRITPGTGWLRSGNTIYF,TRBV4-1,once
CAWRQHVGTGQDTQYF,TRBV30,.
CASSGDSYEQYF,TRBV2,.
CASSTGQFYEQYF,TRBV5-1,.
CASSFLRGLGYTF,TRBV5-6,.
CASNWSPSSYNEQFF,TRBV27,few
CASSPGLAGRYEQYF,TRBV7-9,.
CASSLSWGTGSYEQYF,TRBV27,once
CASSPTTGGNSPLHF,TRBV7-9,.
CASSYAGWGYTF,TRBV6-5,.
CAISEPGQINGYTF,TRBV10-3,.
CASSLDGGAGANVLTF,TRBV7-8,.
CASSTSSGTSGKYNEQFF,TRBV2,.
CASSFGTGSYEQYF,TRBV7-6,.
CASSLSPRTDGYGYTF,TRBV27,.
CASTGGYNEQFF,TRBV25-1,.
CASSLIGDNYGYTF,TRBV7-9,.
CASSLVASEAYEQYF,TRBV7-2,.
CASSPVGSGPISYEQYF,TRBV7-6,.
CASSHAARAGTEAFF,TRBV4-3,.
CASSTHRDRGTEAFF,TRBV27,.
CASRALRTDGYTF,TRBV27,few
CAWGDGANYGYTF,TRBV30,.
CASSPIRGDEQYF,TRBV27,.
CASSQGWGTNTGELFF,TRBV4-1,.
CASSFERGVSDLEQFF,TRBV5-1,.
CASSGTGAYNEQFF,TRBV27,.
CASSQDLAGGYEQYF,TRBV4-3,.
CASSLASGGVKYF,TRBV5-4,.
CASSYSSFGTGLGYTF,TRBV6-5,few
CAISESLDRGDQPQHF,TRBV10-3,.
CASSSLPGVGELFF,TRBV7-9,.
CATRDRGYEQYF,TRBV19,once
CASRDRSLDYGYTF,TRBV19,.
CASSLDRFYGYTF,TRBV27,.
CASSPRTVYSNQPQHF,TRBV28,.
CASSYMAGEQYF,TRBV6-5,.
CASPSEEISGRYEQYF,TRBV4-3,.
CSVRIWETQYF,TRBV29-1,.
CASSDRESTDTQYF,TRBV6-4,.
CASSLVYGEQYF,TRBV11-2,.
CASSDTSDRGNQPQHF,TRBV4-1,.
CAISRGNEQFF,TRBV10-3,.
CASKDRASGGNEQFF,TRBV6-5,many
CASSQDGNFYEQYF,TRBV4-1,.
CASSQVKGTEAFF,TRBV4-1,.
CASSLEGGVTNEKLFF,TRBV5-1,.
CASSLLAWDTEAFF,TRBV27,.
CASSFPTGEETQYF,TRBV5-5,few
CAIWDTNYGYTF,TRBV10-3,.
CATSTSSGEQYF,TRBV18,.
CASSFDPNEQFF,TRBV5-5,.
CASTSGGLYNEQFF,TRBV30,.
CASSQERDSGNTIYF,TRBV4-3,many
CASSLADGYGYTF,TRBV5-8,.
CASSRLSGGQGANVLTF,TRBV2,many
CASSLERTYYEQYF,TRBV11-2,.